This entry concerns a single T cell receptor beta chain. The CDR3 is 17 amino acids. Trimming at V came to 6 bases and at J to 2 bases, leaving 10 bases not matched to a gene. CDR1 and CDR2 from the germline V gene are ENHRY and SYGVKD. The data originate from a study of cytotoxic CD8 clonotypes in ibrutinib-treated CLL. This table comes from immunoSEQ multiplex PCR, and its TCRdb copy is limited to in-frame clones, with some not included. The table includes hundreds of thousands of clones, over 55% detected once. The sequencing used PBMCs, collected after 36 months of ibrutinib treatment. This chain joins TRBV10-3 and TRBJ2-7; 13 bases are a match to TRBD2. The sequence derives from a human donor with chronic lymphocytic leukemia. This CDR3 reads CAIREGLAGPPTYEQYF. The CDR3 nucleotides are TGTGCCATCAGAGAGGGACTAGCGGGACCTCCCACCTACGAGCAGTACTTC.